The following is a T cell receptor (beta chain) sequence with its context. The antigen remains unidentified. The ViraFEST assay expanded antigen-specific CD4+ T cells with viral peptide pools before sequencing. Following culture for under 12 days, CD4+ T cells were isolated. Nobody among the vaccine recipients had prior SARS-CoV-2 infection (nucleocapsid antibodies were negative). Profiling relied on immunoSEQ multiplex PCR, and the TCRdb table lists in-frame clones only, not all of them. Altogether 70,000 to 75,000 clones are present, around 76% being singletons, with the ten largest covering under 4.5%. The data were obtained in a study of vaccination effects on CD4 cells after COVID-19. This CDR3 has 15 residues. Germline V gene sequence: CDR1 LGHDT, CDR2 YNNKEL (reference sequence). Trimming took 5 bases from V and 3 from J, leaving 11 bases between them.

This sequence was found in a human donor who received a COVID-19 vaccine. The chain combines TRBV3-1 (or the pseudogene TRBV3-2) with TRBJ1-6; D is unresolved. Material: CD4+ T cells from PBMCs cultured with HCoV-OC43 spike peptides, obtained before COVID-19 vaccination. Noted subset: HCoV-OC43 spike overlapping peptide pool stimulation. The DNA of the CDR3 is TGTGCCAGCAGCTCCCAGAACATCTATAATTCACCCCTCCACTTT. Translation: CASSSQNIYNSPLHF.